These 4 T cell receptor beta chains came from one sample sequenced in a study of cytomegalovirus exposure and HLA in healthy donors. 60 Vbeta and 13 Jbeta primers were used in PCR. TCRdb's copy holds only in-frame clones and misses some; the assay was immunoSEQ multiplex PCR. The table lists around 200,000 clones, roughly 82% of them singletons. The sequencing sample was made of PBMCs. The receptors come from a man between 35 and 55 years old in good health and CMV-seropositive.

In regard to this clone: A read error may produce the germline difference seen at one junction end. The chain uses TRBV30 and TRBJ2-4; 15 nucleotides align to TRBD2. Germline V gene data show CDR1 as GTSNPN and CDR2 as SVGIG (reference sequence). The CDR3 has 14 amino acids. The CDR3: CAGRTSGRVGIQYF. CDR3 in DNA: TGTGCCGGGAGGACTAGCGGGAGGGTAGGCATTCAGTACTTC.

The DNA for the CDR3 is TGTGCCAGTAGTATCAAATTGGGGGGAGATACGCAGTATTTT. Protein product: CASSIKLGGDTQYF. This rearrangement joins TRBV19 to TRBJ2-3, with a weak D call TRBD2 (6 bases). This CDR3 region has 14 residues. Trimming took 3 bases from V and 5 from J, leaving 12 bases between them. CDR1 is LNHDA, CDR2 SQIVND, per germline (reference sequence). Looking up the rest from reference TRBV19 and TRBJ2-3 gives the full variable domain: DGGITQSPKYLFRKEGQNVTLSCEQNLNHDAMYWYRQDPGQGLRLIYYSQIVNDFQKGDIAEGYSVSREKKESFPLTVTSAQKNPTAFYLCASSIKLGGDTQYFGPGTRLTVL.

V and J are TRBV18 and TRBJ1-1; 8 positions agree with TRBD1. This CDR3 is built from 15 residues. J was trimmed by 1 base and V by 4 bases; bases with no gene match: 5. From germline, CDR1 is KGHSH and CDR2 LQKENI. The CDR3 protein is CASSLGTGSNTEAFF. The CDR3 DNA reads TGTGCCAGCTCACTCGGGACAGGTTCGAACACTGAAGCTTTCTTT.

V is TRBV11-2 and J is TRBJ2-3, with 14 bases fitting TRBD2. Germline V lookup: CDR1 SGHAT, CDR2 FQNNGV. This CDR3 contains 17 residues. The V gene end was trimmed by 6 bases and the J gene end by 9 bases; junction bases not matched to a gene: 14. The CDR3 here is CASRSPRTSGRLYTQYF. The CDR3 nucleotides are TGTGCCAGCAGATCACCCCGGACTAGCGGGAGGCTCTACACGCAGTATTTT.